The 9 T cell receptor beta chains in this list originate from one sample, sequenced in a study of blood T cell repertoires in COVID-19. Measured with immunoSEQ multiplex PCR; TCRdb has only the in-frame clones, and not every one. The repertoire has around 57,000 clones, about 91% of them found once; the top ten carry less than 20%. The sequencing input was peripheral blood. The receptors were gathered from a woman older than 75 with active COVID-19.

The chain uses TRBV7-2 and TRBJ1-3; 10 positions match TRBD1. V lost 0 bases, J lost 5 bases, and 7 bases stayed unmatched. From germline, CDR1 is SGHTA and CDR2 FQGNSA. The CDR3 consists of 17 residues. The CDR3 region is CASSLALGQGERNTIYF. The CDR3, as DNA: TGTGCCAGCAGCTTAGCGCTCGGACAGGGGGAAAGAAACACCATATATTTT.

This clone has only a few counts. V and J are TRBV19 and TRBJ1-5, with 11 bases lining up with TRBD1. The CDR3 is 14 amino acids. The trim removed 5 bases at V and 7 bases at J, leaving 4 bases unmatched. Germline V gene sequence: CDR1 LNHDA, CDR2 SQIVND (reference sequence). The DNA of the CDR3 is TGTGCCAGTAGTGGACAGGGGGCAAGGCAGCCCCAGCATTTT. Amino acids: CASSGQGARQPQHF.

The genes are TRBV19 and TRBJ2-3, with TRBD2 as a possible D gene (5 bases). The CDR3 loop spans 15 amino acids. Per the germline V gene, CDR1 is LNHDA and CDR2 is SQIVND (reference sequence). V shed 3 bases and J shed 4 bases, with 14 bases lying between them. The CDR3 spells CASSMSGLGADTQYF. CDR3 DNA: TGTGCCAGTAGTATGTCCGGTTTGGGAGCAGATACGCAGTATTTT.

A note on this clone: Additional DNA sequences in this sample encode the identical CDR3. The chain recombines TRBV28 with TRBJ1-2; 7 nucleotides match TRBD1. CDR3 length: 12 amino acids. With 6 bases clipped from V and 5 bases from J, the junction kept 3 bases outside the gene matches. Germline loops: CDR1 MDHEN, CDR2 SYDVKM. CDR3 nucleotides: TGTGCCAGCAGCCTACAGGGGTATGGCTACACCTTC. It translates to CASSLQGYGYTF.

J is TRBJ1-2 and V is TRBV5-5, with TRBD1 matching 7 bases. Trimming removed 1 base from V and 3 bases from J; junction bases left unmatched: 6. Looked up from germline, CDR1 is SGHKS and CDR2 is YYEKEE (reference sequence). This CDR3 region has 15 residues. The CDR3 DNA reads TGTGCCAGCAGCTTGTTAGAGGGGGCCTACTATGGCTACACCTTC. Translating gives CASSLLEGAYYGYTF.

The rearrangement links TRBV5-1 to TRBJ2-5; D remains unclear. The CDR3 contains 13 residues. CDR1 is SGHRS and CDR2 is YFSETQ in the germline V gene. Trimming left V 4 bases short and J 4 bases short, with 11 bases between. CDR3 nucleotide sequence: TGCGCCAGCAGCCCCCCGAGCCCAGAGACCCAGTACTTC. Translation gives CASSPPSPETQYF.

The chain combines TRBV28 with TRBJ2-1; perhaps TRBD2 as D (5 bases). The CDR3 sequence is 15 residues long. Deletions cut 7 bases from V and 4 bases from J, with 17 bases between. Per germline, CDR1 MDHEN and CDR2 SYDVKM. The CDR3 is CASTDPGEGYNEQFF. DNA of the CDR3: TGTGCCAGCACCGACCCCGGCGAGGGTTACAATGAGCAGTTCTTC.

V is TRBV7-6 and J is TRBJ2-6, with TRBD1 matching over 9 bases. The CDR3 sequence is 18 residues long. Trimming removed 4 bases from V and 2 bases from J; junction bases left unmatched: 9. CDR1 is SGHVS, CDR2 FNYEAQ, per germline. CDR3 in amino acids: CASSSGQGYLPGANVLTF. The DNA of the CDR3 is TGTGCCAGCAGCTCAGGACAGGGGTACCTTCCTGGGGCCAACGTCCTGACTTTC.

The chain combines TRBV11-3 with TRBJ2-5; D is possibly TRBD2 (5 bases). The CDR3 extends over 13 amino acids. Germline CDR1 SGHNT, CDR2 YENEEA. V lost 4 bases and J 7 bases, leaving 13 bases between the germline ends. CDR3 bases: TGTGCCAGCAGCTCGGGAATATCGACGACCCAGTACTTC. Protein product: CASSSGISTTQYF.